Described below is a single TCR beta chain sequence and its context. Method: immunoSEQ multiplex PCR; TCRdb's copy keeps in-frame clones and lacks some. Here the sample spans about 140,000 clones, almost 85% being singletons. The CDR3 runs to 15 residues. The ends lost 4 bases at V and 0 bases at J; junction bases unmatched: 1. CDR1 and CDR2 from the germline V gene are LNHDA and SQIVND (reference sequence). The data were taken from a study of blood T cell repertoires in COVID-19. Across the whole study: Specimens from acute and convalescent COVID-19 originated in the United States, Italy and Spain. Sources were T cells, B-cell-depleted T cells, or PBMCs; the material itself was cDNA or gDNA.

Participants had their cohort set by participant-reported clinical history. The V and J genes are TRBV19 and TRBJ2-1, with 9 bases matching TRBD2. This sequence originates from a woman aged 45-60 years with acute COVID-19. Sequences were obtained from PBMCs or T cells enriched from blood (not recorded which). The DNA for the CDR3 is TGTGCCAGTAGTACACTAGCGGGCTCCTACAATGAGCAGTTCTTC. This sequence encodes CASSTLAGSYNEQFF.